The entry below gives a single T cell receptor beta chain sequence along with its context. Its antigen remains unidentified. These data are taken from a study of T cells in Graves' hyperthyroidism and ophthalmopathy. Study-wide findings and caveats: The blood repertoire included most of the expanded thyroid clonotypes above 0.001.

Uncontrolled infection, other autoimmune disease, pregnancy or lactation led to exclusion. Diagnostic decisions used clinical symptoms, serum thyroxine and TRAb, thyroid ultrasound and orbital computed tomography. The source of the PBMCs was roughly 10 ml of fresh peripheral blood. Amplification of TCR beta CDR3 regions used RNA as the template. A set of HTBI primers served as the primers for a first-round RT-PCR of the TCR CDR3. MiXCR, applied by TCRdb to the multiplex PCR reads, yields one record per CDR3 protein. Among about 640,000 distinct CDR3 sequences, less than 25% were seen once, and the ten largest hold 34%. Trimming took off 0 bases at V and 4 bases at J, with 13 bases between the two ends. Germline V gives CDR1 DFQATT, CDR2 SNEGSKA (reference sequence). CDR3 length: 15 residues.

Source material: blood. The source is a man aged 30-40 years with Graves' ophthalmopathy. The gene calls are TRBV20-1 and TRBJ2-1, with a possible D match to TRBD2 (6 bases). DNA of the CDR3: TGCAGTGCTAGAGATCCCCGGGAGCTATACAATGAGCAGTTCTTC. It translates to CSARDPRELYNEQFF.